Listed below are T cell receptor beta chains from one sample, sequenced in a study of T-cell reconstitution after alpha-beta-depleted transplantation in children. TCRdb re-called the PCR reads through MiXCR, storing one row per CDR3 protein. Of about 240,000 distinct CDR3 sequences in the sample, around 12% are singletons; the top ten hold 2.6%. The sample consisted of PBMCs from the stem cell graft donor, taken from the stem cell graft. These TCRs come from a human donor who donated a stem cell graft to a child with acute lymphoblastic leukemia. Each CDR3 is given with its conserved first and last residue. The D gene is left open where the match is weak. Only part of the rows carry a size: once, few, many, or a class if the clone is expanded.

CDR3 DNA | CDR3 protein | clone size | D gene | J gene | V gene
TGCAGTGCTAGTCCGGGACCGGAGGAGACCCAGTACTTC | CSASPGPEETQYF | many | . | TRBJ2-5 | TRBV20-1
TGTGCCAGCAGCCCCCGGTGGTCAGATACGCAGTATTTT | CASSPRWSDTQYF | many | . | TRBJ2-3 | TRBV7-2
TGTGCCATCAGTGGACAGGGCGGGTTCACTGAAGCTTTCTTT | CAISGQGGFTEAFF | many | TRBD1 | TRBJ1-1 | TRBV10-3
TGCAGTGCTAGAGACACTAGCGGCCTGGCCTACAATGAGCAGTTCTTC | CSARDTSGLAYNEQFF | many | TRBD2 | TRBJ2-1 | TRBV20-1
TGTGCCAGCAGCCAGGGATCCCTCTATGGCTACACCTTC | CASSQGSLYGYTF | many | . | TRBJ1-2 | TRBV12-3/TRBV12-4
TGCAGCGTGGCGCGGGAGCGGCAGTCAGAGCAGTTCTTC | CSVARERQSEQFF | once | TRBD2 | TRBJ2-1 | TRBV29-1
TGTGCCAGCAGCAAGTGGCTGGAGGGGGGCTCCTACAATGAGCAGTTCTTC | CASSKWLEGGSYNEQFF | few | . | TRBJ2-1 | TRBV7-6
TGTGCCAGCAGCGTAGGTGGCGGGGGCTACGAGCAGTACTTC | CASSVGGGGYEQYF | many | TRBD2 | TRBJ2-7 | TRBV9
TGTGCCAGCAGTTTATCGAGAATTGACAGGGTCGAGCAGTACTTC | CASSLSRIDRVEQYF | many | TRBD1 | TRBJ2-7 | TRBV12-3/TRBV12-4
TGTGCCAGCAGCTTACGACAGGGCGGCACTGAAGCTTTCTTT | CASSLRQGGTEAFF | many | TRBD1 | TRBJ1-1 | TRBV9
TGTGCCAGCAGCTTAGCGGGAGCTCTTTACGAGCAGTACTTC | CASSLAGALYEQYF | many | . | TRBJ2-7 | TRBV7-2
TGTGCCAGCAGCCAAGAGTTCGGCGGGGTTCAAGAGACCCAGTACTTC | CASSQEFGGVQETQYF | many | . | TRBJ2-5 | TRBV14
TGTGCCAGCACCACTGGCACTGAAGCTTTCTTT | CASTTGTEAFF | many | . | TRBJ1-1 | TRBV6-5
TGCGCCAGCAGCTTGGAGCAGGGGGCTAATTCACCCCTCCACTTT | CASSLEQGANSPLHF | many | TRBD1 | TRBJ1-6 | TRBV5-1
TGCAGTGCGGAGGGAGACATACAAGAGACCCAGTACTTC | CSAEGDIQETQYF | many | . | TRBJ2-5 | TRBV20-1
TGTGCCAGCAGCTTAGGTCGCGTAGACGGAAACACCATATATTTT | CASSLGRVDGNTIYF | many | . | TRBJ1-3 | TRBV7-2
TGTGCCAGCAGCCCAGAGGGTAGGGCTAGCGGGAGAAATGAGCAGTTCTTC | CASSPEGRASGRNEQFF | . | TRBD2 | TRBJ2-1 | TRBV14
TGCAGTGCCAAGACCCTTTTGAATGAGCAGTTCTTC | CSAKTLLNEQFF | . | . | TRBJ2-1 | TRBV20-1
TGTGCCAGCAGTACTACAGGGGTGGGTTACAATGAGCAGTTCTTC | CASSTTGVGYNEQFF | many | TRBD1 | TRBJ2-1 | TRBV28
TGCAGTGCTAGAGTAGCGGGTAACATCTACGAGCAGTACTTC | CSARVAGNIYEQYF | many | TRBD2 | TRBJ2-7 | TRBV20-1
TGTGCCAGCAGCCCCTACTTGGACAGGAACACTGAAGCTTTCTTT | CASSPYLDRNTEAFF | many | . | TRBJ1-1 | TRBV3-1
TGTGCCAGCAGCCCGCCGTCAGGGGCCGGCGGGGAGCTGTTTTTT | CASSPPSGAGGELFF | few | . | TRBJ2-2 | TRBV7-2
TGTGCCAGCCGCGGGGGCCTGGAAGCCCAGCATTTT | CASRGGLEAQHF | many | . | TRBJ1-5 | TRBV6-1
TGCAGTGCTGCTATCGGGTTGACCTACGAGCAGTACTTC | CSAAIGLTYEQYF | many | . | TRBJ2-7 | TRBV20-1
TGTGCCAGTACAGGGGATTCTGGAAACACCATATATTTT | CASTGDSGNTIYF | many | TRBD1 | TRBJ1-3 | TRBV2
TGTGCTAGCAGCCCCGGGACTAGCGCTAAGCAGTACTTC | CASSPGTSAKQYF | many | TRBD2 | TRBJ2-7 | TRBV7-7
TGCGCCAGCAGCTTGGAAGGGTACAACTATGGCTACACCTTC | CASSLEGYNYGYTF | many | . | TRBJ1-2 | TRBV5-1
TGCGCCAGCAGCTTGTCGGGGGGGGCGAACAATGAGCAGTTCTTC | CASSLSGGANNEQFF | . | TRBD2 | TRBJ2-1 | TRBV5-1
TGTGCCAGCAGCCACATAAGGGGAGGTCTCTCCTACAATGAGCAGTTCTTC | CASSHIRGGLSYNEQFF | many | . | TRBJ2-1 | TRBV7-2
TGTGCCAGCAGCAAGGGACAGGAGACAACTAATGAAAAACTGTTTTTT | CASSKGQETTNEKLFF | many | TRBD1 | TRBJ1-4 | TRBV5-5
TGCGCCAGCAGGGCCCCTCCGGGACTAGTGGTGTTCTTC | CASRAPPGLVVFF | . | TRBD2 | TRBJ2-5 | TRBV5-1
TGCGCCAGCAGTCACACGATTTCCTACGAGCAGTACTTC | CASSHTISYEQYF | many | . | TRBJ2-7 | TRBV4-3
TGCACCAGCAGCCAAGGTTGGACCGGGGAGCTGTTTTTT | CTSSQGWTGELFF | . | . | TRBJ2-2 | TRBV1
TGTGCCAGCAGGGTCGAGACAGGGTCTGGAAACACCATATATTTT | CASRVETGSGNTIYF | few | TRBD1 | TRBJ1-3 | TRBV12-3/TRBV12-4
TGTGCCAGCAGTTCCGGGGCCGGACAGCCCCAGCATTTT | CASSSGAGQPQHF | many | . | TRBJ1-5 | TRBV27
TGTGCCAGCACCGGGGTAGGAGAAAAACTGTTTTTT | CASTGVGEKLFF | few | . | TRBJ1-4 | TRBV12-3/TRBV12-4
TGTGCCAGCAGCCGCGGGACACGCCAAGAGACCCAGTACTTC | CASSRGTRQETQYF | many | . | TRBJ2-5 | TRBV6-1
TGTGCCAGCAGTTTGAGTGGGGGTAGCGGTTCACCCCTCCACTTT | CASSLSGGSGSPLHF | many | . | TRBJ1-6 | TRBV27
TGCGCCAGCAGCTATGCATCAGGACAGTCCCGGGGCTACACCTTC | CASSYASGQSRGYTF | many | . | TRBJ1-2 | TRBV5-1
TGCAGCGTCTTGGGGGCAGACTACAATGAGCAGTTCTTC | CSVLGADYNEQFF | few | . | TRBJ2-1 | TRBV29-1
TGTGCCAGCAGCTTAGCGCGAGGGCTCCCTGCGGTCGAGCAGTACTTC | CASSLARGLPAVEQYF | many | . | TRBJ2-7 | TRBV7-2